Listed below are T cell receptor beta chains from one sample, sequenced in a study of cytomegalovirus exposure and HLA in healthy donors. The repertoire was sequenced with immunoSEQ multiplex PCR; TCRdb's copy has only in-frame clones and lacks some. Of around 75,000 clones listed, over 80% were seen once; the top ten hold 3%. The sample was PBMCs. The source of these receptors is a man aged 25-45 years in good health and CMV-seronegative. Each CDR3 is given with its conserved first and last residue. Each record gives: D gene, clone size, V gene, J gene, CDR3 DNA, CDR3 protein. A D gene is named only where the DNA matches it firmly. Clone size is stated in some rows and not others, as once, few, many or a class when expanded.

>NA|NA|TRBV29-1|TRBJ1-2
TGCAGCTTAGGCAGGCACTATGGCTACACCTTC
CSLGRHYGYTF
>TRBD1|few|TRBV12-5|TRBJ1-1
TGTGCTAGTGGCCGACAGGGTCCGGGCACTGAAGCTTTCTTT
CASGRQGPGTEAFF
>NA|NA|TRBV28|TRBJ2-2
TGTGCCACCTTATCCCCGGGGGAGACTGACACCGGGGAGCTGTTTTTT
CATLSPGETDTGELFF
>NA|NA|TRBV14|TRBJ1-4
TGTGCCAGCAGCGATAGGATAGAAACTACAACTAATGAAAAACTGTTTTTT
CASSDRIETTTNEKLFF
>TRBD1|NA|TRBV4-3|TRBJ2-7
TGCGCCAGCAGCCAACGGGACAGAAGAGTTTACGAGCAGTACTTC
CASSQRDRRVYEQYF
>TRBD1|once|TRBV19|TRBJ1-5
TGTGCCAGTATTGGACAGGGCGGTCAGCCCCAGCATTTT
CASIGQGGQPQHF
>NA|NA|TRBV7-8|TRBJ1-6
TGTGCCAGCAGCTCGCTAGGTCCCCTCCACTTT
CASSSLGPLHF
>TRBD2|NA|TRBV27|TRBJ2-1
TGTGCCAGCAGTTTTTCCGGGACTAGTCCCCCCAATGAGCAGTTCTTC
CASSFSGTSPPNEQFF
>NA|NA|TRBV7-7|TRBJ2-2
TGTGCTAGCAGCTTAGCGCCGGCGAGGATCTTTAACACCGGGGAGCTGTTTTTT
CASSLAPARIFNTGELFF
>NA|NA|TRBV18|TRBJ1-2
TGTGCCAGCTCACCAACAGAACGGTCGAACGGCTACACCTTC
CASSPTERSNGYTF
>TRBD1|NA|TRBV5-6|TRBJ1-2
TGTGCCAGCAGCTATGACAGGGTCTATGGCTACACCTTC
CASSYDRVYGYTF
>NA|NA|TRBV5-4|TRBJ2-2
TGTGCCAGCAGCTCCGCAGGGATAACCGGGGAGCTGTTTTTT
CASSSAGITGELFF
>NA|NA|TRBV6-4|TRBJ2-1
TGTGCCAGCAGTGAAGGGGGGGGCACTTACAATGAGCAGTTCTTC
CASSEGGGTYNEQFF
>TRBD1|NA|TRBV19|TRBJ1-4
TGTGCCAGTAGTATAGTGCGGGAGACAGGGGATGAAAAACTGTTTTTT
CASSIVRETGDEKLFF
>TRBD1|NA|TRBV29-1|TRBJ1-4
TGCAGCGCCATGGACAGGCTTAATGAAAAACTGTTTTTT
CSAMDRLNEKLFF
>NA|NA|TRBV19|TRBJ2-1
TGTGCCAGTAGTACAGGGGACTCCTACAATGAGCAGTTCTTC
CASSTGDSYNEQFF
>NA|NA|TRBV7-3|TRBJ1-2
TGTGCCAGCAGCCTAGGACAGCTGAACTATGGCTACACCTTC
CASSLGQLNYGYTF
>NA|NA|TRBV5-1|TRBJ2-3
TGCGCCAGCAGAGCACAGGCTAGCACAGATACGCAGTATTTT
CASRAQASTDTQYF
>NA|few|TRBV4-3|TRBJ2-7
TGCGCCAGCAGCCGGGGGGCGGGAGATAGAAACGAGCAGTACTTC
CASSRGAGDRNEQYF
>NA|NA|TRBV10-3|TRBJ1-4
TGTGCCATCAGTGAAGGTACGGGATCCACCGAAAAACTGTTTTTT
CAISEGTGSTEKLFF
>TRBD1|NA|TRBV29-1|TRBJ1-4
TGCAGCGTGACCGGACAGGGAACTAATGAAAAACTGTTTTTT
CSVTGQGTNEKLFF
>NA|NA|TRBV6-1|TRBJ2-1
TGTGCCAGCAGTGAAGCGAGGAGCGGGCTTTTCAATGAGCAGTTCTTC
CASSEARSGLFNEQFF
>NA|NA|TRBV19|TRBJ1-2
TGTGCCAGTAGTAAGAGACAGGACCAAAACTATGGCTACACCTTC
CASSKRQDQNYGYTF
>TRBD2|NA|TRBV14|TRBJ2-3
TGTGCCAGCAGCCAAGAGGGTAGGCTTTGGACTAGCGGAAACCTCATCGGTACGCAGTATTTT
CASSQEGRLWTSGNLIGTQYF
>TRBD1|NA|TRBV18|TRBJ1-4
TGTGCCAGCTCAGCCACCGGGACAGGGAATGAAAAACTGTTTTTT
CASSATGTGNEKLFF
>TRBD1|NA|TRBV7-9|TRBJ1-1
TGTGCCAGCAGCACGACAGGGGGGAGGGCTGAAGCTTTCTTT
CASSTTGGRAEAFF
>NA|once|TRBV7-2|TRBJ1-1
TGTGCCAGCAGGAACGCGGACAGTTTTGAAGCTTTCTTT
CASRNADSFEAFF
>TRBD1|NA|TRBV28|TRBJ1-4
TGTGCCAGCAGTTCGTCGGGACAGGGGAAAAAACTGTTTTTT
CASSSSGQGKKLFF
>NA|NA|TRBV5-1|TRBJ1-1
TGCGCCAGCAGTAAGGACAGCATGAACACTGAAGCTTTCTTT
CASSKDSMNTEAFF
>NA|NA|TRBV6-1|TRBJ1-1
TGTGCCAGCAGTACAACAGGGCGGCCTGAAGCTTTCTTT
CASSTTGRPEAFF
>NA|NA|TRBV7-2|TRBJ1-4
TGTGCCAGCAGCTTAGAGGGGCTAACTAATGAAAAACTGTTTTTT
CASSLEGLTNEKLFF
>NA|few|TRBV10-3|TRBJ1-2
TGTGCCATCAGTGAGTCGGGTCGGGATATGGGCTACACCTTC
CAISESGRDMGYTF
>NA|NA|TRBV6-6|TRBJ1-3
TGTGCCAGCAGTTATAACAGGGCAAGTCGCGGAAACACCATATATTTT
CASSYNRASRGNTIYF
>NA|NA|TRBV18|TRBJ2-3
TGTGCCAGCTCACCACCGTGGCTAGCAAAGACAGATACGCAGTATTTT
CASSPPWLAKTDTQYF
>TRBD2|NA|TRBV4-3|TRBJ2-1
TGCGCCAGCAGCCAGACTAGCCGGCATGAGCAGTTCTTC
CASSQTSRHEQFF
>NA|few|TRBV30|TRBJ1-5
TGTGCCTGGAGCCGGTCGGGGGCCCAGCATTTT
CAWSRSGAQHF
>NA|NA|TRBV7-9|TRBJ2-3
TGTGCCAGCAGCTTAGGGGGCTCGCAGTATTTT
CASSLGGSQYF